This T cell receptor beta chain derives from a study of radiation and T cells in renal cell carcinoma. CDR3 length equals 14 residues. In germline, CDR1 is MNHNS, CDR2 SASEGT. The V and J ends lost 8 bases and 2 bases respectively, with 14 bases between them. Regarding time point: baseline pretreatment blood. Treatment specified: 15 Gy SBRT to primary tumor, nephrectomy 4 weeks later. Radiation-treated patients gave blood at baseline, week 2 and week 4. Only in-frame clones appear in the TCRdb table, and some are missing; sequencing was by immunoSEQ multiplex PCR. The table shows about 160,000 clones, with 88% occurring only once.

The chain joins TRBV6-1 to TRBJ2-3; maybe TRBD1 (5 bases). Material: blood, obtained from a patient whose treatment included radiotherapy and nephrectomy. The receptor was isolated from a woman between 65 and 79 years old with renal cell carcinoma. The CDR3 reads CASRDDSVTDTQYF. The CDR3 region has the DNA TGTGCCAGCCGAGACGACAGCGTCACAGATACGCAGTATTTT.